The text below deals with one T cell receptor beta chain. No antigen is known for it. Sequencing was performed with immunoSEQ multiplex PCR; in TCRdb, only in-frame clones are kept and a portion is missing. The profile shows about 5,000 clones, roughly 96% of them singletons. This sample was taken from a study of T cell repertoires in ileal Crohn's disease. Study overall: About half received postoperative treatment, approximately 12 with thiopurines and 15 to 20 anti-TNF. Study results and caveats: Active smokers at surgery had more clonal expansions than non-smokers.

V lost 4 bases to trimming and J lost 7 bases; unmatched junction nucleotides: 7. This CDR3 is built from 15 residues. Germline V lookup: CDR1 MDHEN, CDR2 SYDVKM. The clonotype was recovered from an adult with Crohn's disease. What was sequenced was ileal tissue. The gene calls are TRBV28 and TRBJ1-4; 9 positions match TRBD1. The CDR3 DNA reads as TGTGCCAGCAGTTCACCGGGACAGGGTGGTGAAAAACTGTTTTTT. Translated: CASSSPGQGGEKLFF.